These 11 T cell receptor beta chains were sequenced from one sample in a study of low-dose radiotherapy and immunotherapy resistance in tumors. First-strand cDNA relied on TRAV- and TRBV-specific primers spanning alpha and beta chains. A constant-region primer paired with the V-primer adapter amplified TCRs over about 19 PCR cycles. In TCRdb, the reads were re-called with MiXCR into one record per CDR3 protein. Of over 65,000 distinct CDR3 sequences in the sample, over 15% are singletons; the top ten hold about 2.5%. Time point in this sample: before trial treatment. Sequencing used PBMCs, obtained before treatment. The origin of the receptors is a male donor with prostate cancer.

With respect to this clonotype: A far larger clone lies a single base away; this is likely a read error. The V call is TRBV13, the J call TRBJ2-1, with D maybe TRBD1 (7 bases). V lost 10 bases and J 3 bases, leaving 19 bases between the germline ends. This CDR3 has 15 amino acids. Germline loops: CDR1 PRHDT, CDR2 FYEKMQ (reference sequence). This CDR3 is CAIGGAGGIYNEQFF. CDR3 DNA: TGTGCCATTGGGGGAGCAGGGGGGATCTACAATGAGCAGTTCTTC.

The table lists this clonotype with many counts. The V and J genes are TRBV5-6 and TRBJ2-1, with a weak D call TRBD2 (5 bases). V lost 4 bases to trimming and J lost 4 bases, with 18 bases between them. The CDR3 covers 16 residues. Germline CDR1 reads SGHDT; CDR2 reads YYEEEE. CDR3 bases: TGTGCCAGCAGCGATGCGGGCTTCCGGGTTTACAATGAGCAGTTCTTC. Protein product: CASSDAGFRVYNEQFF.

This clonotype was picked up many times. This chain links TRBV12-2 with TRBJ1-3. TRBV12-2 is described as a pseudogene. This CDR3 is built from 12 residues. CDR3 bases: TGTGCAAGTCGCATAGGTGGAAACACCATATATTTT. Its translation: CASRIGGNTIYF.

This clonotype was seen many times. The rearrangement uses TRBV18 and TRBJ2-1; D not certain. Germline V gene lookup returns CDR1 KGHSH and CDR2 LQKENI. This CDR3 comprises 15 residues. V was pared by 6 bases and J by 6 bases, with 18 bases between. CDR3 protein: CASSPASAPRNEQFF. CDR3 nucleotides: TGTGCCAGCTCCCCCGCGAGCGCCCCTCGCAATGAGCAGTTCTTC.

V usage is TRBV6-2 or TRBV6-3 and J usage is TRBJ2-7; D may match TRBD1 or TRBD2 (6 bases each). The CDR3 runs 17 residues. In germline, CDR1 is MNHEY, CDR2 SVGEGT. V lost 10 bases to trimming and J lost 3 bases, with 28 bases between them. This CDR3 reads CANSYSIEGGSFYEQYF. The CDR3, as DNA: TGTGCCAACAGCTACTCGATTGAGGGGGGCTCTTTCTACGAGCAGTACTTC.

This clonotype came up many times. The J gene is TRBJ2-7, the V gene TRBV27, with D uncertain. The CDR3 sequence is 13 residues long. Trimming left V 4 bases short and J 4 bases short, with 11 bases between. Germline V gene sequence: CDR1 MNHEY, CDR2 SMNVEV (reference sequence). The DNA of the CDR3 is TGTGCCAGCAGTTCCCTCCCCCCGTACGAGCAGTACTTC. This codes for CASSSLPPYEQYF.

The sample holds many counts of this clonotype. The chain joins TRBV5-1 to TRBJ1-2, with D tentatively TRBD1 (5 bases). The CDR3 spans 12 residues. The V gene lost 4 bases and the J gene lost 5 bases, with 9 bases spanning the gap. CDR1 and CDR2 (germline): SGHRS, YFSETQ. The CDR3 coding sequence is TGCGCCAGCAGCCAGGGACTGTATGGCTACACCTTC. Translation gives CASSQGLYGYTF.

Details on this clonotype: It differs at one base from a far larger clone, so likely a read error. V gene TRBV5-1 combines with J gene TRBJ2-1; 9 bases map to TRBD1. V was pared by 0 bases and J by 10 bases, with 8 bases of the junction left unmatched. There are 15 residues in the CDR3. CDR1 is SGHRS and CDR2 is YFSETQ in the germline V gene. The CDR3 is CASSLVGTGTYEQFF. As DNA, the CDR3 is TGCGCCAGCAGCTTGGTAGGGACAGGGACCTACGAGCAGTTCTTC.

The sample holds many counts of this clonotype. This chain links TRBV29-1 with TRBJ1-5; D gene unclear. Trimming cost V 4 bases and J 2 bases, with 15 bases left between them. The CDR3 extends over 15 amino acids. Germline-derived CDR1 and CDR2 are SQVTM and ANQGSEA. This chain's CDR3 is CSVADGLLGNQPQHF. The CDR3 nucleotides read TGCAGCGTTGCCGACGGCCTTTTGGGCAATCAGCCCCAGCATTTT. The variable domain in full, completed from reference TRBV29-1 and TRBJ1-5, reads SAVISQKPSRDICQRGTSLTIQCQVDSQVTMMFWYRQQPGQSLTLIATANQGSEATYESGFVIDKFPISRPNLTFSTLTVSNMSPEDSSIYLCSVADGLLGNQPQHFGDGTRLSIL.

Ten or more counts support this clonotype. V is TRBV7-2 and J is TRBJ2-6; no reliable D call. CDR3 size: 15 residues. V was trimmed by 5 bases and J by 2 bases, leaving 10 bases between them. The germline V gene has CDR1 SGHTA and CDR2 FQGNSA. This CDR3 is CASSRSGTGANVLTF. Written as DNA, the CDR3 is TGTGCCAGCAGCCGAAGTGGTACTGGGGCCAACGTCCTGACTTTC.

The chain employs TRBV7-9 and TRBJ1-6; the D is unclear. Germline-derived CDR1 and CDR2 are SEHNR and FQNEAQ (reference sequence). This CDR3 is built from 16 residues. The V end was cut by 5 bases, the J end by 4 bases, with 15 bases between. The CDR3 sequence is CASSPLGGVYNSPLHF. The CDR3 DNA reads as TGTGCCAGCAGCCCCCTAGGCGGGGTTTATAATTCACCCCTCCACTTT. Supplemented by reference TRBV7-9 and TRBJ1-6, the full variable domain reads DTGVSQNPRHKITKRGQNVTFRCDPISEHNRLYWYRQTLGQGPEFLTYFQNEAQLEKSRLLSDRFSAERPKGSFSTLEIQRTEQGDSAMYLCASSPLGGVYNSPLHFGNGTRLTVT.